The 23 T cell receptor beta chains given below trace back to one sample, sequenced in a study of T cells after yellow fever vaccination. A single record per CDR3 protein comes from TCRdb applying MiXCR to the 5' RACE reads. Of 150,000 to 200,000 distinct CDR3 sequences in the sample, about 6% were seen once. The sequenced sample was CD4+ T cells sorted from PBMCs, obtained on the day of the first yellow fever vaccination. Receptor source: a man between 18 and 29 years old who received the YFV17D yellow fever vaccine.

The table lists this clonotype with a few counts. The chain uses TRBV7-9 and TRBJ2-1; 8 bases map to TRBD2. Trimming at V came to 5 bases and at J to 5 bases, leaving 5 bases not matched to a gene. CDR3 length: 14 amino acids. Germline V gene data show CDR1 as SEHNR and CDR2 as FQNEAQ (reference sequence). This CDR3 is CASSIIAGNNEQFF. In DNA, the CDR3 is TGTGCCAGCAGCATAATAGCGGGGAACAATGAGCAGTTCTTC.

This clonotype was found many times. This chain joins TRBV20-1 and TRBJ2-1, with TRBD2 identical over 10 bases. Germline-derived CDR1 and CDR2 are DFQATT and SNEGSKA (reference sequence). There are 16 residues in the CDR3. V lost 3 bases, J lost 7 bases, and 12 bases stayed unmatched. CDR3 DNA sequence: TGCAGTGCTAGGCCCCTCCTAGCGGGGGTGACAAATGAGCAGTTCTTC. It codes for CSARPLLAGVTNEQFF.

The CDR3 DNA is TGCGCCAGCAGCCAGCTTTATTTAGGGTCCACTGAAGCTTTCTTT. Its translation is CASSQLYLGSTEAFF. This chain joins TRBV4-3 and TRBJ1-1; D uncertain. The germline V gene has CDR1 LGHNA and CDR2 YSLEER. V gave up 3 bases and J gave up 4 bases, with 15 bases separating them. The CDR3 length is 15 residues.

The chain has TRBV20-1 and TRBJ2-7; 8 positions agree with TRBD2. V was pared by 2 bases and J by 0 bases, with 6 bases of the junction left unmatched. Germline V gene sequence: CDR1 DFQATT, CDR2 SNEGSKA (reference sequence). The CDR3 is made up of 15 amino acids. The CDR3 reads CSARSAGGNSYEQYF. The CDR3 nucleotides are TGCAGTGCTAGATCGGCGGGGGGTAACTCCTACGAGCAGTACTTC.

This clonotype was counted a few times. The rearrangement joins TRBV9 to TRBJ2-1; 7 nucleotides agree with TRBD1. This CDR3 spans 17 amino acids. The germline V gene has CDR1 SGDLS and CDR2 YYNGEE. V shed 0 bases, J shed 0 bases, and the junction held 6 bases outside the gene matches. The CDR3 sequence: CASSVVQGEISYNEQFF. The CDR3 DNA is TGTGCCAGCAGCGTAGTTCAGGGGGAGATCTCCTACAATGAGCAGTTCTTC.

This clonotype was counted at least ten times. The CDR3 is CASSQDSRDAGELFF. For the CDR3, the DNA is TGCGCCAGCAGCCAAGATTCCAGGGATGCCGGGGAGCTGTTTTTT. This sequence joins TRBV4-1 and TRBJ2-2, with D possibly matching TRBD1 (5 bases). This CDR3 has 15 residues. In germline, CDR1 is MGHRA, CDR2 YSYEKL. V gave up 0 bases and J gave up 6 bases, with 11 bases separating them.

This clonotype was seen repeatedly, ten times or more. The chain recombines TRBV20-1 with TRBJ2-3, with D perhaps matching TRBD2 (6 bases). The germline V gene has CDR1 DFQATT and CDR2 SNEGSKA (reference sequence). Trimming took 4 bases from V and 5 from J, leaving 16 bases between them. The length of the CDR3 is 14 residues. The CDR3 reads CSATVPGLIDTQYF. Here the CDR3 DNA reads TGCAGTGCTACGGTCCCGGGACTTATAGATACGCAGTATTTT.

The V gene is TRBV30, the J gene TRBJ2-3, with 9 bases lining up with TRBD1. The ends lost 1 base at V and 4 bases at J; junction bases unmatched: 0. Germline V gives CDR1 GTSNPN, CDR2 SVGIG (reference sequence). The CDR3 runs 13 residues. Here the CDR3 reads CAWSGQGADTQYF. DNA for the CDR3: TGTGCCTGGAGTGGACAGGGGGCAGATACGCAGTATTTT.

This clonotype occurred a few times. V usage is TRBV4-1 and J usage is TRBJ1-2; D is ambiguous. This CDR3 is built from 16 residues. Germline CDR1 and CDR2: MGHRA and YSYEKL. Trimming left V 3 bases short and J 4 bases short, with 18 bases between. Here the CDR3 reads CASSHPVKGASYGYTF. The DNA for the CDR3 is TGCGCCAGCAGCCACCCTGTGAAGGGTGCTAGCTATGGCTACACCTTC.

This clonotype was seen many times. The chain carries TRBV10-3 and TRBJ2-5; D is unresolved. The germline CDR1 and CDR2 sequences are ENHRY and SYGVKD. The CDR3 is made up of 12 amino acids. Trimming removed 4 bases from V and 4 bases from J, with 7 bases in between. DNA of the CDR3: TGTGCCATCAGTGGTAAAGGAGAGACCCAGTACTTC. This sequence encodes CAISGKGETQYF.

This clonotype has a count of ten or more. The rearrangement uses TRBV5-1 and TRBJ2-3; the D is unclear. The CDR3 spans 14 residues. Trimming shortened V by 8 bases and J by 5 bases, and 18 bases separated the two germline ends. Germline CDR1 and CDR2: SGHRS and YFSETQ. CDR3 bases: TGCGCCAGTTCCCCTACGGCTAGTCGAGATACGCAGTATTTT. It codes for CASSPTASRDTQYF.

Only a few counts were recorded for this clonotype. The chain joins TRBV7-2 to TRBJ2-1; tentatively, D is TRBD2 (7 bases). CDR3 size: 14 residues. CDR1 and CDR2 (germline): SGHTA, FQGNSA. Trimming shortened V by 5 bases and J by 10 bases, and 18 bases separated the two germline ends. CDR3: CASSIPGGSGEQFF. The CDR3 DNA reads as TGTGCCAGCAGCATCCCGGGGGGCTCCGGGGAGCAGTTCTTC.

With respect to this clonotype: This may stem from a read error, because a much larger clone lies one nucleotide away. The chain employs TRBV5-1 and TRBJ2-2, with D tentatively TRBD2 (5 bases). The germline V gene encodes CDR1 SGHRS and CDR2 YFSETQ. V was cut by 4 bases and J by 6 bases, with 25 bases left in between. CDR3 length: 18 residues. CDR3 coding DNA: TGCGCCAGCAGCGACGTCCTAGGAACTAGTAAAGATGCCGGGGAGCTGTTTTTT. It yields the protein CASSDVLGTSKDAGELFF.

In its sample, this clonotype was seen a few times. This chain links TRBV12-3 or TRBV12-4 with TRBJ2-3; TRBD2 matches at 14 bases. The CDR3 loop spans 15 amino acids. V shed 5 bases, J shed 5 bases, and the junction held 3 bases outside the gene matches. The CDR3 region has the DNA TGTGCCAGCAGTCGACTAGCGGGGGGGCGAGATACGCAGTATTTT. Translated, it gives CASSRLAGGRDTQYF.

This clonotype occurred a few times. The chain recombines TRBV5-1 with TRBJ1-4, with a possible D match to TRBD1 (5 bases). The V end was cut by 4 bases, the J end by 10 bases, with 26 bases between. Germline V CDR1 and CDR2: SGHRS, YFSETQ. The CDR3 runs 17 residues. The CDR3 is CASSRTAQENSRRKLFF. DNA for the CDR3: TGCGCCAGCAGCCGTACCGCACAGGAAAACAGCCGTAGAAAACTGTTTTTT.

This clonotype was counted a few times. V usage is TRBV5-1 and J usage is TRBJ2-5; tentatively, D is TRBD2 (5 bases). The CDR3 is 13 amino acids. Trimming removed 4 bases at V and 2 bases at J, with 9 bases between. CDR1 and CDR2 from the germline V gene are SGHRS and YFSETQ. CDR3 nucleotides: TGCGCCAGCAGCGGGAGTCCTCAAGAGACCCAGTACTTC. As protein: CASSGSPQETQYF.

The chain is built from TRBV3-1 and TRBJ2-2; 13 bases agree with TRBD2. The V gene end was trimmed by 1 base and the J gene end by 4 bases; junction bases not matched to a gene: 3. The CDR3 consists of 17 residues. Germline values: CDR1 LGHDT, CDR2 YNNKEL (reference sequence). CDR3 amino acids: CASSQAGLAGTTGELFF. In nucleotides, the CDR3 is TGTGCCAGCAGCCAAGCGGGACTAGCGGGAACCACCGGGGAGCTGTTTTTT. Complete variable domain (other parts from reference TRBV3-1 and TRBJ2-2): DTAVSQTPKYLVTQMGNDKSIKCEQNLGHDTMYWYKQDSKKFLKIMFSYNNKELIINETVPNRFSPKSPDKAHLNLHINSLELGDSAVYFCASSQAGLAGTTGELFFGEGSRLTVL.

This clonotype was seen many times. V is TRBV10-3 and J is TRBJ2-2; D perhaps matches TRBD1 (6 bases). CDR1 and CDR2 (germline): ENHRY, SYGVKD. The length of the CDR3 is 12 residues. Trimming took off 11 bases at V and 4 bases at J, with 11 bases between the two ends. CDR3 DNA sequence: TGTGCCGCCACGACAGGCACCGGGGAGCTGTTTTTT. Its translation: CAATTGTGELFF.

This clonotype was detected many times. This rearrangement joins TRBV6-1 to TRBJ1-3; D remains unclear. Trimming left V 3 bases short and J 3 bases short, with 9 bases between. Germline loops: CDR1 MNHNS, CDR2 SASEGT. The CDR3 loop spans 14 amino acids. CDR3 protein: CASSETAGGNTIYF. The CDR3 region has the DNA TGTGCCAGCAGTGAGACCGCCGGTGGAAACACCATATATTTT.

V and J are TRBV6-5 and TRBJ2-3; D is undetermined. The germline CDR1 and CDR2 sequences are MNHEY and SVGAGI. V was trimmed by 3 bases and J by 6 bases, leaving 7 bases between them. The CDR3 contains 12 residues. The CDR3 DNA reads TGTGCCAGCAGTTATCTGGGGGATACGCAGTATTTT. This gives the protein CASSYLGDTQYF.

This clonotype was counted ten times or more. CDR3 DNA sequence: TGCGCCAGCAGCACCTCCGACAGCGCGAACACCGGGGAGCTGTTTTTT. Translation: CASSTSDSANTGELFF. The genes are TRBV5-1 and TRBJ2-2; D possibly corresponds to TRBD1 (5 bases). V was shortened by 4 bases and J by 0 bases, with 13 bases between the two germline ends. This CDR3 has 16 residues. Germline V gene sequence: CDR1 SGHRS, CDR2 YFSETQ.

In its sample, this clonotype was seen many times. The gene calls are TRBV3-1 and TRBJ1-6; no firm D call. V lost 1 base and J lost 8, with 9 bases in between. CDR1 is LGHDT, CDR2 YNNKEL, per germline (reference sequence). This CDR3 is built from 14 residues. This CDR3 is CASSQGGKDSPLHF. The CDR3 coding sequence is TGTGCCAGCAGCCAAGGTGGGAAGGATTCACCCCTCCACTTT.

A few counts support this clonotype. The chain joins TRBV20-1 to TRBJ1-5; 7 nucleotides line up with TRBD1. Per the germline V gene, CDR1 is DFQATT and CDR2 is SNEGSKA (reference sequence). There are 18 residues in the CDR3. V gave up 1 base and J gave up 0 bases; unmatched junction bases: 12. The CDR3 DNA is TGCAGTGCTAGAGTCTTGCGGGTGGGACAGCATAGCAATCAGCCCCAGCATTTT. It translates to CSARVLRVGQHSNQPQHF.